This T cell receptor beta chain appears in the sequencing data of a study of CD8 T cells in Susac syndrome. Study-level results: Total CD8+ and CD8+ TEMRA repertoires contained over 15 and five Susac-specific public clones, respectively. Individuals included in the TCR sequencing and HLA analysis were acknowledged by the study to be relatively few in number.

Worth noting for this clonotype: The antigen remains unidentified.

An amount of RNA that ranged from roughly 0.5 to 1 ug was reverse transcribed with random hexamers. MiXCR, applied by TCRdb to the immunoSEQ multiplex PCR reads, yields one record per CDR3 protein. The sample includes 200,000 or so distinct CDR3 sequences, 95% of them seen just once. The V gene's germline CDR1 is SGHRS and CDR2 YFSETQ. With 4 bases removed from V and 2 bases from J, the gap between germline ends came to 13 bases. This CDR3 contains 14 residues. The specimen was CD8+ T cells from PBMCs. The rearrangement joins TRBV5-1 to TRBJ2-7; tentatively, D is TRBD1 (7 bases). The sequence was obtained from a human donor with Susac syndrome. CDR3 in DNA: TGCGCCAGCAGCCAAACCAGGGGGGCCTACGAGCAGTACTTC. Amino acids: CASSQTRGAYEQYF.